This TCR beta chain was recorded in a study of response to subunit inactivated influenza vaccine. Study-wide results and caveats: The study's authors posited that every seasonal influenza vaccination enlists few new T cells.

The ends were cut back, 8 bases at V and 4 bases at J, with 14 bases in the middle. CDR3 length: 14 residues. Germline CDR1 reads SGHVS; CDR2 reads FQNEAQ. A single record per CDR3 protein comes from TCRdb applying MiXCR to the RT-PCR reads. The repertoire holds hundreds of thousands of distinct CDR3 sequences, approximately 15% seen once, with 7.6% in the top ten. Worth noting for this clonotype: Its matching antigen is unknown.

The genes are TRBV7-8 and TRBJ2-2; D perhaps matches TRBD1 (6 bases). Source: PBMCs from blood, taken 14 to 15 days before vaccination. The TCR originated in a middle-aged man who received an inactivated influenza vaccine. CDR3 sequence: CASRGGRSTGELFF. The CDR3 DNA reads as TGTGCCAGCCGAGGGGGAAGAAGCACCGGGGAGCTGTTTTTT.